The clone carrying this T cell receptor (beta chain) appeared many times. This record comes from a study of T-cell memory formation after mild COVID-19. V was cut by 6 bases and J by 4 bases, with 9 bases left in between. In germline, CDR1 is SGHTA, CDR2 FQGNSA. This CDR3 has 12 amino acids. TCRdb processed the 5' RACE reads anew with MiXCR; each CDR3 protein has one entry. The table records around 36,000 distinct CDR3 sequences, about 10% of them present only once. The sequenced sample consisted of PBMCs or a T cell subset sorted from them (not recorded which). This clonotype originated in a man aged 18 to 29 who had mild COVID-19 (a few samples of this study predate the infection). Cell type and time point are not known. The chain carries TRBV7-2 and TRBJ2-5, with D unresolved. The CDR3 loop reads CASSFGRETQYF. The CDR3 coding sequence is TGTGCCAGCAGTTTCGGCCGAGAGACCCAGTACTTC.